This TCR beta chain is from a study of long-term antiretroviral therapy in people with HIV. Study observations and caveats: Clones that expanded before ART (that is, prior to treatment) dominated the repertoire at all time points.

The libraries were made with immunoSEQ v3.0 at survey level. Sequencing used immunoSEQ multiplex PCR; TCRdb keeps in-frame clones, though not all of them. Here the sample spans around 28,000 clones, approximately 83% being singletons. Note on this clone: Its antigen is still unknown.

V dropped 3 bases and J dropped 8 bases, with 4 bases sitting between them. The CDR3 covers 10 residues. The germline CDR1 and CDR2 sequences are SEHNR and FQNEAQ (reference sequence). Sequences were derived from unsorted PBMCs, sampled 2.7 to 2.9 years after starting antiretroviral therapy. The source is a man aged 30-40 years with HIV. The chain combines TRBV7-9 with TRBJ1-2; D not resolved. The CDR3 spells CASSLGGYTF. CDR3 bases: TGTGCCAGCAGCTTGGGGGGCTACACCTTC.